This T cell receptor beta chain was observed in a study of OX40 agonist ivuxolimab in advanced cancers. Across the study: Partial responses occurred in Three dose-escalation patients, one with hepatocellular carcinoma and two with cutaneous melanoma.

Trimming shortened V by 1 base and J by 6 bases, and 15 bases separated the two germline ends. The germline V gene has CDR1 KGHSH and CDR2 LQKENI. The CDR3 has 15 residues. Here immunoSEQ multiplex PCR was the method, and the copy in TCRdb shows in-frame clones only, minus some. The sample yields tens of thousands of clones, approximately 85% seen once. Cycle 7 day 1, cycle 4 day 1, and baseline were the timepoints at which blood was sampled. The receptor comes from an adult with an advanced solid tumor such as melanoma, head and neck, liver or kidney cancer. This chain connects TRBV18 to TRBJ1-1; TRBD1 might be the D (5 bases). The sample was CD4+ or CD8+ T cells sorted from blood, taken in a trial of the OX40 agonist ivuxolimab. The CDR3 loop reads CASSPLRGGESEAFF. The CDR3 nucleotides are TGTGCCAGCTCACCACTGAGGGGTGGGGAGTCTGAAGCTTTCTTT.